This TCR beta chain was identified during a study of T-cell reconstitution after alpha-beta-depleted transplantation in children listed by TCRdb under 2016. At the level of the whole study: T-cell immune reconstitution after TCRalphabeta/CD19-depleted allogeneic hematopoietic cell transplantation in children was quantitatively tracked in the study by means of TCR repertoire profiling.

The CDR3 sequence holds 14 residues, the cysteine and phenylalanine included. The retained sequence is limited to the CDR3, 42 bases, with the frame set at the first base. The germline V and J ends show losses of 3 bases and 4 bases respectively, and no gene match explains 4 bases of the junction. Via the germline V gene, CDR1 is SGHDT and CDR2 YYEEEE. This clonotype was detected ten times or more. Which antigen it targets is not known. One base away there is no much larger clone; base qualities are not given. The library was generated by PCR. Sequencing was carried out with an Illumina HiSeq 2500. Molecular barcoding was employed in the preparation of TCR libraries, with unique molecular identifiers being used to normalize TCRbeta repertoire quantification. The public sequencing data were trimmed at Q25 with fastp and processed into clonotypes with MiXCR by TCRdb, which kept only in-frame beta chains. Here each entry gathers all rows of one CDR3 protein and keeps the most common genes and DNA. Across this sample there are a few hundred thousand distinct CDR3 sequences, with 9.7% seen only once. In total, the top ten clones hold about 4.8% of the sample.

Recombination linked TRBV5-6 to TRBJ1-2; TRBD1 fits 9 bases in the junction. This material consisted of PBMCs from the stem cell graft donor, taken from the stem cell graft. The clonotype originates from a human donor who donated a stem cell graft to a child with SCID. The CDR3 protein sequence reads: CASSSGQGRYGYTF. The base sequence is TGTGCCAGCAGCTCGGGACAGGGCCGCTATGGCTACACCTTC.